This T cell receptor (beta chain) was documented in a study of blood T cells in healthy people across ages. General study findings and limits: There was no known CMV status for donors, so expanded clonotype changes were possibly confounded.

There are a few counts of this clonotype. Its antigen is still unknown. Primers used in a second PCR of roughly 6 to 11 cycles were a sample-barcoded 5' primer and a J-beta primer mix. One entry per CDR3 protein results from TCRdb running MiXCR on the 5' RACE reads. This table holds hundreds of thousands of distinct CDR3 sequences, 35% to 60% found once. In germline, CDR1 is MDHEN, CDR2 SYDVKM. The CDR3 length is 17 residues. V lost 5 bases, J lost 4 bases, and 8 bases stayed unmatched. The clonotype comes from a man aged 80 or over in good health. The source material was blood. The gene calls are TRBV28 and TRBJ2-5, with TRBD2 matching over 15 bases. DNA for the CDR3: TGTGCCAGCAGTCGGACTAGCGGGAGGGCGGGGGCAGAGACCCAGTACTTC. Translated: CASSRTSGRAGAETQYF.